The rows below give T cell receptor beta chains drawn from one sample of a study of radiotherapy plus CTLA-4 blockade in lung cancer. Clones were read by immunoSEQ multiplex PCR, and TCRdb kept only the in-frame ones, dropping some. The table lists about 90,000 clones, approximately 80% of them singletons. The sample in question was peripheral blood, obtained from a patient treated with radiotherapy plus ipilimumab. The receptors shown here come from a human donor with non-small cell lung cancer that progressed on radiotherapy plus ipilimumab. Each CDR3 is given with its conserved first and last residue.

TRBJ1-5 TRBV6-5 CASGFSNQPQHF
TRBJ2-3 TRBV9 CASSATTSTDTQYF
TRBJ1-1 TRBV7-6 CASSSFGQAGTEAFF
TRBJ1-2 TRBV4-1 CASSQDSGRTDYGYTF
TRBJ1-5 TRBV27 CASKRDGTSNQPQHF
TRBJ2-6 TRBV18 CASSPQGTVSGANVLTF
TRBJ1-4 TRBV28 CASNPGDSEKLFF
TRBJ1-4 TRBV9 CASSPGGQANEKLFF
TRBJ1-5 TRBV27 CASSPKGNQPQHF
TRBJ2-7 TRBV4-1 CASSPMTSGSYEQYF
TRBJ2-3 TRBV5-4 CASSPEPSGLTDTQYF
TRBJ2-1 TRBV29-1 CSGTGWNEQFF
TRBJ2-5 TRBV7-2 CASSYNSGGQETQYF
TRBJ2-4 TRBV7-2 CASSPLGQGETGKNIQYF
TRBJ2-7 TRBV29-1 CSVEDESGYEQYF
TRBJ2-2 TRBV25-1 CASSGQFANTGELFF
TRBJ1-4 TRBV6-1 CASRENLGGGEKLFF
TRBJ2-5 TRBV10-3 CAIGGTGNQETQYF
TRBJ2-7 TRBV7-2 CASSASYEQYF
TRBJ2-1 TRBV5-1 CASSLALRLAYNEQFF
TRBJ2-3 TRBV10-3 CAIMRDFPPGTQYF
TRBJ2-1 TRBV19 CASSRTSGRQYNEQFF
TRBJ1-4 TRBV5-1 CASSLSWAANEKLFF
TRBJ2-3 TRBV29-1 CSVVVQGGNTQYF
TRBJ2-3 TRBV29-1 CSVEEGTDTQYF
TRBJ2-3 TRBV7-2 CASSERTYVDTQYF
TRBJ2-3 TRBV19 CASRPGQGAGDTQYF